This passage covers 11 T cell receptor beta chains from one sample sequenced in a study of shared clonotypes between healthy human individuals. Produced via immunoSEQ multiplex PCR; TCRdb's table is partial and in-frame only. The data contain about 690,000 clones, roughly 87% of them singletons. The sample consisted of memory CD8+ T cells from PBMCs. The subset: CD45RO+ cells pooled with CCR7-negative TemRA cells. The receptors come from a man younger than 35 in good health. Some clones in this sample may be carry-over from other donors' samples.

With respect to this clone: Other DNA sequences of this sample code for an identical CDR3. V and J are TRBV27 and TRBJ2-7, with D perhaps TRBD1 (5 bases). Germline V gene sequence: CDR1 MNHEY, CDR2 SMNVEV (reference sequence). V shed 2 bases and J shed 2 bases, with 7 bases lying between them. This CDR3 region has 13 residues. The CDR3: CASSLRQTYEQYF. The CDR3 DNA is TGTGCCAGCAGTTTAAGACAGACCTACGAGCAGTACTTC.

The chain joins TRBV19 to TRBJ1-1, with D perhaps TRBD1 (5 bases). This CDR3 has 14 residues. Germline loops: CDR1 LNHDA, CDR2 SQIVND (reference sequence). The V gene lost 5 bases and the J gene lost 0 bases, with 10 bases spanning the gap. The CDR3 bases are TGTGCCAGTAGTTGGTTAGGGGTGAACACTGAAGCTTTCTTT. Its protein product is CASSWLGVNTEAFF. Based on the CDR3 plus reference TRBV19 and TRBJ1-1, the full variable domain is DGGITQSPKYLFRKEGQNVTLSCEQNLNHDAMYWYRQDPGQGLRLIYYSQIVNDFQKGDIAEGYSVSREKKESFPLTVTSAQKNPTAFYLCASSWLGVNTEAFFGQGTRLTVV.

The rearrangement uses TRBV29-1 and TRBJ2-5, with unresolved D. The CDR3 sequence is 12 residues long. Germline V gene lookup returns CDR1 SQVTM and CDR2 ANQGSEA. V was trimmed by 3 bases and J by 1 base, leaving 6 bases between them. CDR3 nucleotide sequence: TGCAGCGTTGAGGACCCCCAAGAGACCCAGTACTTC. Amino acids: CSVEDPQETQYF.

The chain has TRBV4-2 and TRBJ2-7, with 7 bases identical to TRBD2. Trimming took 1 base from V and 12 from J; bases not matched to a gene: 6. This CDR3 has 12 residues. Germline V CDR1 and CDR2: LGHNA, YNFKEQ. The CDR3 DNA is TGTGCCAGCAGCCAAGGGGGAGGGATGTGGTACTTC. This encodes CASSQGGGMWYF.

The chain couples TRBV18 to TRBJ1-1; no clear D gene. Trimming took off 2 bases at V and 0 bases at J, with 7 bases between the two ends. Germline CDR1 reads KGHSH; CDR2 reads LQKENI. The CDR3 totals 14 residues. CDR3 region: CASSPGRLNTEAFF. The CDR3 DNA reads as TGTGCCAGCTCACCAGGGCGCCTGAACACTGAAGCTTTCTTT.

This clone was recorded only once. The genes are TRBV28 and TRBJ2-5; 8 positions match TRBD2. Germline assignment: CDR1 MDHEN and CDR2 SYDVKM. J gave up 5 bases and V 2 bases, and 13 bases lay outside the gene matches. This CDR3 has 17 residues. CDR3 sequence reads: CASSLAVNPGLEETQYF. CDR3 bases: TGTGCCAGCAGTTTAGCTGTAAACCCGGGACTAGAGGAGACCCAGTACTTC.

This chain links TRBV19 with TRBJ2-7, with D unclear. CDR3 length: 12 residues. Germline values: CDR1 LNHDA, CDR2 SQIVND (reference sequence). V lost 1 base and J 5 bases, leaving 6 bases between the germline ends. CDR3 bases: TGTGCCAGTAGTATAGGGCAGAACGAGCAGTACTTC. It translates to CASSIGQNEQYF.

This chain connects TRBV30 to TRBJ2-5, with 7 nucleotides matching TRBD2. V dropped 0 bases and J dropped 5; count of bases not matched to a gene: 9. Germline V lookup: CDR1 GTSNPN, CDR2 SVGIG (reference sequence). The CDR3 has 15 residues. As DNA, the CDR3 is TGTGCCTGGAGTGTGGGTAGCGGGCCGCCGGAGACCCAGTACTTC. Translating gives CAWSVGSGPPETQYF.

The chain recombines TRBV11-2 with TRBJ2-1; D is unresolved. Trimming cost V 5 bases and J 7 bases, with 15 bases left between them. Germline CDR1 SGHAT, CDR2 FQNNGV. The length of the CDR3 is 14 residues. Here the CDR3 reads CASSVGRVGNEQFF. The CDR3 nucleotides are TGTGCCAGCAGCGTAGGACGGGTGGGGAATGAGCAGTTCTTC.

V gene TRBV28 combines with J gene TRBJ2-3; 7 bases align to TRBD1. V dropped 5 bases and J dropped 2; count of bases not matched to a gene: 10. CDR1 and CDR2 from the germline V gene are MDHEN and SYDVKM. This CDR3 region has 16 residues. The CDR3 loop reads CASSPTRTGFTDTQYF. As DNA, the CDR3 is TGTGCCAGCAGTCCCACGAGGACAGGTTTCACAGATACGCAGTATTTT.

The chain employs TRBV9 and TRBJ2-5, with 15 positions matching TRBD2. Germline CDR1 SGDLS, CDR2 YYNGEE. V dropped 4 bases and J dropped 3; count of bases not matched to a gene: 4. The CDR3 length is 16 residues. CDR3 DNA sequence: TGTGCCAGCAGCTCAGGACTAGCGGGAGGGAAAGAGACCCAGTACTTC. Translating it yields CASSSGLAGGKETQYF.